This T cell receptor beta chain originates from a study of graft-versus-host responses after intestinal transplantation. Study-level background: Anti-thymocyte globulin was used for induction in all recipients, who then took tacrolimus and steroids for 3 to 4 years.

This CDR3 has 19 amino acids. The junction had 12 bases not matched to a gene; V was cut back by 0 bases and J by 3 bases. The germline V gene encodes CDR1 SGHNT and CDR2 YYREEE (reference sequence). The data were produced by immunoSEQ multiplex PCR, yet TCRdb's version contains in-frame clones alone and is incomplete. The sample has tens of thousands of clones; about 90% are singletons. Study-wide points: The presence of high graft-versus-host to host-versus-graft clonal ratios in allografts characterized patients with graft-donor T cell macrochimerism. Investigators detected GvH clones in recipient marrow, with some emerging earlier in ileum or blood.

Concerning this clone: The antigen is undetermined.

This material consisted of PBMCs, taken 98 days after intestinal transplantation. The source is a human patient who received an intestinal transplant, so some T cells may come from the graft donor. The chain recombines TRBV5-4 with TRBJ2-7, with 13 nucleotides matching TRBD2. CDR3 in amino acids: CASSLVGVSGLAGVYEQYF. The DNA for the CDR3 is TGTGCCAGCAGCTTGGTAGGGGTTTCAGGACTAGCGGGAGTCTACGAGCAGTACTTC.